The source of this T cell receptor beta chain is a study of blood T cells in healthy people across ages. A second PCR of 7 to 11 cycles used a sample-barcoded 5' primer and a J-beta primer mix. TCRdb analysed the 5' RACE reads with MiXCR anew, one entry per CDR3 protein. In the table there are about 1,800,000 distinct CDR3 sequences, roughly 30% of which are singletons. The CDR3 has 14 amino acids. V dropped 6 bases and J dropped 8 bases, with 14 bases sitting between them. Germline V lookup: CDR1 SEHNR, CDR2 FQNEAQ (reference sequence). This chain connects TRBV7-9 to TRBJ1-6; no reliable D call. The TCR was taken from a woman aged 30 to 39 in good health. Sequencing input: blood. This chain's CDR3 is CASSIHDRDSPLHF. CDR3 DNA sequence: TGTGCCAGCAGTATACACGATAGGGATTCACCCCTCCACTTT.